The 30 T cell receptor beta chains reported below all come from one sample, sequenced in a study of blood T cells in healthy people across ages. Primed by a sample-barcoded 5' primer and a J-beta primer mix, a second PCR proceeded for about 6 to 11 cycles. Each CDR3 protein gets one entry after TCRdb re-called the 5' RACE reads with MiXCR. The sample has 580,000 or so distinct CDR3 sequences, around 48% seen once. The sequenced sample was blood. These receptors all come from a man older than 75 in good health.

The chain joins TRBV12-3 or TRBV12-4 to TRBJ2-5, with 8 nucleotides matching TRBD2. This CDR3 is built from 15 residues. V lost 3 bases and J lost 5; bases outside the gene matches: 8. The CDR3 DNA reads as TGTGCCAGCAGTTTGCCTGGACTAGCCTGGGAGACCCAGTACTTC. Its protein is CASSLPGLAWETQYF.

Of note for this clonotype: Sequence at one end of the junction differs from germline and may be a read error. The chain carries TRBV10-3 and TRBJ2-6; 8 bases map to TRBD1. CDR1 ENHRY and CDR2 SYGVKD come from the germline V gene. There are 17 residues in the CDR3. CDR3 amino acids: CAISETLTGAGVNVLTF. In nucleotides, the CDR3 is TGTGCCATCAGTGAGACTTTGACAGGGGCTGGGGTCAACGTCCTGACTTTC.

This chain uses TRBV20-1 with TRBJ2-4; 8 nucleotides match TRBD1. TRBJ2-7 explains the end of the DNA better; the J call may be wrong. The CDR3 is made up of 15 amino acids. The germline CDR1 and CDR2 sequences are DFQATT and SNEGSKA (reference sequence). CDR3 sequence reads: CSASSSGTGNYEQYF. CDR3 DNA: TGCAGTGCTAGTAGCTCCGGGACAGGAAATTACGAGCAGTACTTC.

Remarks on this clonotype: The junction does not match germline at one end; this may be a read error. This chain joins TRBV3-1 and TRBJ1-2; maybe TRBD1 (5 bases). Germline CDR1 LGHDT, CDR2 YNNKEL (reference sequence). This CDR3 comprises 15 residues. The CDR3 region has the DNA TGTGCCGGCAGCCAAGTCCAGGGATCTCCCTATGGCTACACCTTC. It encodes CAGSQVQGSPYGYTF.

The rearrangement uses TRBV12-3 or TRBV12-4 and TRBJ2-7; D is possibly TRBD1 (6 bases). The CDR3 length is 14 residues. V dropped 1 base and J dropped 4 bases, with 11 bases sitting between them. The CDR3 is CASSLGQEEYEQYF. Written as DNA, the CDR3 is TGTGCCAGCAGTTTAGGACAGGAGGAGTACGAGCAGTACTTC.

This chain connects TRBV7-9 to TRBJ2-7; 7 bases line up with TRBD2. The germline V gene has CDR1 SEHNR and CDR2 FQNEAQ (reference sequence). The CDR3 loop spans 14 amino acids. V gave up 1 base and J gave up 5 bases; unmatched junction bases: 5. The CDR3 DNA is TGTGCCAGCAGCTTAGAAGCGGGATCCGACGAGCAGTACTTC. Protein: CASSLEAGSDEQYF.

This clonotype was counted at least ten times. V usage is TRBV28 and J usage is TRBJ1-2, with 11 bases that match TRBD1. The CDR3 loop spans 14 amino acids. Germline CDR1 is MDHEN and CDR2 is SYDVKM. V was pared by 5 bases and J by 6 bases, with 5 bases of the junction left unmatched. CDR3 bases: TGTGCCAGCAGTCCACCGGGACAGGGGGATGGCTACACCTTC. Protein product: CASSPPGQGDGYTF.

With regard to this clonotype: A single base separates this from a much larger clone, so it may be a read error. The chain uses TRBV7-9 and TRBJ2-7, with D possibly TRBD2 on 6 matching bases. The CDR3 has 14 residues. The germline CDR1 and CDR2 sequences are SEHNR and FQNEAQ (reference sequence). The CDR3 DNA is TGTGCCAGCAGCAGGAGGGAAGTGACCTACGGGCAGTACTTC. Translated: CASSRREVTYGQYF.

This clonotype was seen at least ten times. CDR3 bases: TGTGCCAGCAGCTTTGGAGTGAGGGAGACCCAGTACTTC. Amino acid sequence: CASSFGVRETQYF. V and J are TRBV7-2 and TRBJ2-5; D unclear. Germline lookup yields CDR1 SGHTA and CDR2 FQGNSA. The CDR3 totals 13 residues. Deletions cut 3 bases from V and 5 bases from J, with 10 bases between. Combining the CDR3 with reference TRBV7-2 and TRBJ2-5 gives the whole variable domain GAGVSQSPSNKVTEKGKDVELRCDPISGHTALYWYRQSLGQGLEFLIYFQGNSAPDKSGLPSDRFSAERTGGSVSTLTIQRTQQEDSAVYLCASSFGVRETQYFGPGTRLLVL.

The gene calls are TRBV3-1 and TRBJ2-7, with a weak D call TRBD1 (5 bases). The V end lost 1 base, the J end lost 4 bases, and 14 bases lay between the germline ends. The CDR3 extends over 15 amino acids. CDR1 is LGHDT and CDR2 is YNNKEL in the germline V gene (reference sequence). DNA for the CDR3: TGTGCCAGCAGCCAAGGACTTTCCAAGGGGTACGAGCAGTACTTC. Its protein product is CASSQGLSKGYEQYF.

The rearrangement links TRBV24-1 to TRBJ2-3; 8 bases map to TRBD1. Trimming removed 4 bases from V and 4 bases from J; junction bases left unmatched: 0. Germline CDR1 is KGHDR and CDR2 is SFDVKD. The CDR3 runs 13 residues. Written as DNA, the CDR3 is TGTGCCACCAGTGAGACAGGGGCAGATACGCAGTATTTT. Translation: CATSETGADTQYF.

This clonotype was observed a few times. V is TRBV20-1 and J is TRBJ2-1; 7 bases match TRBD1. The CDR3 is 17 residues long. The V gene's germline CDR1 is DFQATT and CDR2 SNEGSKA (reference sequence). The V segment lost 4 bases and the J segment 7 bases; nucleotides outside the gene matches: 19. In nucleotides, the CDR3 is TGCAGTGCTAACAACCGGGACAGAGTCTTCGGCTCAAATGAGCAGTTCTTC. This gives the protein CSANNRDRVFGSNEQFF.

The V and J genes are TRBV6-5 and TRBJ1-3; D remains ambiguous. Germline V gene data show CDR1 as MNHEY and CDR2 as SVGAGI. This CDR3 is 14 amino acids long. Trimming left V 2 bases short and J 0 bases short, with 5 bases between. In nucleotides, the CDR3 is TGTGCCAGCAGTTACGACCACTCTGGAAACACCATATATTTT. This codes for CASSYDHSGNTIYF.

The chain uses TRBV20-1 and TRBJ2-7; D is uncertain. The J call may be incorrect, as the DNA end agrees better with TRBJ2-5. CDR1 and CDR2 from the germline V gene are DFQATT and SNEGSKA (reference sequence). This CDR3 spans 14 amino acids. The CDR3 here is CSARPRTILETQYF. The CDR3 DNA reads TGCAGTGCTAGGCCCCGGACCATCCTGGAGACCCAGTACTTC.

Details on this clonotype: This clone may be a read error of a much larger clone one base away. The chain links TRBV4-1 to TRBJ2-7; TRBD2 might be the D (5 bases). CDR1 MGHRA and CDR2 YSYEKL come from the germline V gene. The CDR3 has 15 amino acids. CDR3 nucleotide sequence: TGCGCCAGCAGCACCCGGGATTCGAGCTCCGACGAGCAGTACTTC. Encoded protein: CASSTRDSSSDEQYF.

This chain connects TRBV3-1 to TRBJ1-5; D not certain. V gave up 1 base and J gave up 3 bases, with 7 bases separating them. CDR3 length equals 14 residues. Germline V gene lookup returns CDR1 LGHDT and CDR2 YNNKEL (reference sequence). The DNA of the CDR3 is TGTGCCAGCAGCCAAGGTGCTATCAATCAGCCCCAGCATTTT. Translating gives CASSQGAINQPQHF. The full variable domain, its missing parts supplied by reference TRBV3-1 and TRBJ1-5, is DTAVSQTPKYLVTQMGNDKSIKCEQNLGHDTMYWYKQDSKKFLKIMFSYNNKELIINETVPNRFSPKSPDKAHLNLHINSLELGDSAVYFCASSQGAINQPQHFGDGTRLSIL.

DNA of the CDR3: TGTGCCAGCAGCCAGGGTATCACTGAAGCTTTCTTT. It codes for CASSQGITEAFF. The gene calls are TRBV11-1 and TRBJ1-1; perhaps TRBD1 as D (5 bases). The CDR3 length is 12 residues. V shed 5 bases and J shed 4 bases, with 8 bases lying between them. Looked up from germline, CDR1 is SGHAT and CDR2 is FQDESV (reference sequence). Drawing the rest from reference TRBV11-1 and TRBJ1-1, the complete variable domain is EAEVAQSPRYKITEKSQAVAFWCDPISGHATLYWYRQILGQGPELLVQFQDESVVDDSQLPKDRFSAERLKGVDSTLKIQPAELGDSAMYLCASSQGITEAFFGQGTRLTVV.

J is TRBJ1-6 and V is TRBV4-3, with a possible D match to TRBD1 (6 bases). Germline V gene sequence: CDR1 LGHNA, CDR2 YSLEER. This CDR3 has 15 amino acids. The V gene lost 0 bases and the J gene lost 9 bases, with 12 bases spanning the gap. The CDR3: CASSQDWGQSSPLHF. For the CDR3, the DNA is TGCGCCAGCAGCCAAGACTGGGGGCAGAGTTCACCCCTCCACTTT.

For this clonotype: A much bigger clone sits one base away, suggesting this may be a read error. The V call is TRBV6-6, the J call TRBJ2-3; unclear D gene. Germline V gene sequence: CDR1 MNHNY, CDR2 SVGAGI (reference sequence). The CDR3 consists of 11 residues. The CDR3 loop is CATLSLDTRYF. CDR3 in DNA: TGTGCCACTCTATCCCTTGATACGCGGTATTTT.

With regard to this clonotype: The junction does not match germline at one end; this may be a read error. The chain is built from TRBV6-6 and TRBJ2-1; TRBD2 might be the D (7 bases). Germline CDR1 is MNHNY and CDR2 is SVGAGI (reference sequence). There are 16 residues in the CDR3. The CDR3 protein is CASSTTGTNSYNKQFF. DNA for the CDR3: TGTGCCAGCAGCACCACAGGGACTAATTCCTACAATAAGCAGTTCTTC.

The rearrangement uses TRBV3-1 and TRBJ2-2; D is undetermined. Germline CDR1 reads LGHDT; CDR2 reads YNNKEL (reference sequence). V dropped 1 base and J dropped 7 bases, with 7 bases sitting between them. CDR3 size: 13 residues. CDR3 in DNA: TGTGCCAGCAGCCAAGTTGCCGGCGGGGAGCTGTTTTTT. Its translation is CASSQVAGGELFF.

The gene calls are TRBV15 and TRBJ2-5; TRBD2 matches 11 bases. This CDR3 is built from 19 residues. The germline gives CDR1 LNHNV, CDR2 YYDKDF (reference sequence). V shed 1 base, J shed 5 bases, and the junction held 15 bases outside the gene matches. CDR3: CATSRVGQRSSGRSETQYF. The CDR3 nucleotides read TGTGCCACCAGCAGAGTAGGACAGCGCTCTAGCGGGAGGAGTGAGACCCAGTACTTC.

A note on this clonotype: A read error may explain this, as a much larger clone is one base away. The CDR3 is CASSDGANEQFF. The CDR3 DNA is TGTGCCAGCAGCGACGGAGCAAACGAGCAGTTCTTC. The chain combines TRBV6-6 with TRBJ2-1, with unresolved D. With 6 bases removed from V and 10 bases from J, the gap between germline ends came to 13 bases. In germline, CDR1 is MNHNY, CDR2 SVGAGI (reference sequence). The CDR3 runs to 12 residues.

CDR3 amino acids: CASSRSAYNEQFF. Here the CDR3 DNA reads TGTGCCAGCAGCCGATCTGCCTACAATGAGCAGTTCTTC. The gene calls are TRBV3-1 and TRBJ2-1; D remains unclear. The CDR3 is 13 residues long. Germline V gene sequence: CDR1 LGHDT, CDR2 YNNKEL (reference sequence). V was pared by 4 bases and J by 2 bases, with 6 bases between.

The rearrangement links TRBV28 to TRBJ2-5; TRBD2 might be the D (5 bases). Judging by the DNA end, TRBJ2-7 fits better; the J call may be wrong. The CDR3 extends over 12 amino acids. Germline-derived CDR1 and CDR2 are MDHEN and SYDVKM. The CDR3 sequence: CASGRQVYEQYF. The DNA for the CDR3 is TGTGCCAGCGGGAGACAAGTCTACGAGCAGTACTTC.

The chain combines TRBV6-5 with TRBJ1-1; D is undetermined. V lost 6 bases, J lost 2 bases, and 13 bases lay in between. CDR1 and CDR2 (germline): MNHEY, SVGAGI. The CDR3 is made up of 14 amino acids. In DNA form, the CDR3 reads TGTGCCAGCAGCCGCCGGGCCCAAAACACTGAAGCTTTCTTT. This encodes CASSRRAQNTEAFF.

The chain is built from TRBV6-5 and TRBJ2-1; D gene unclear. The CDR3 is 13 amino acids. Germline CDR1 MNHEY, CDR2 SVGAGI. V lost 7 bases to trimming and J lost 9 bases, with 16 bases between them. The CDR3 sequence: CASKGDATTEQFF. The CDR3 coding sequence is TGTGCCAGCAAAGGTGACGCTACGACTGAGCAGTTCTTC.

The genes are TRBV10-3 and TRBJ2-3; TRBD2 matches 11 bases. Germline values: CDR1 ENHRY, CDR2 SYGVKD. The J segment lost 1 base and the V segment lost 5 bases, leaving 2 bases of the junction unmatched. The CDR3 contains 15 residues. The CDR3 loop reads CAISKLAGGTDTQYF. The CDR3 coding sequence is TGTGCCATCAGTAAACTAGCGGGGGGCACAGATACGCAGTATTTT.

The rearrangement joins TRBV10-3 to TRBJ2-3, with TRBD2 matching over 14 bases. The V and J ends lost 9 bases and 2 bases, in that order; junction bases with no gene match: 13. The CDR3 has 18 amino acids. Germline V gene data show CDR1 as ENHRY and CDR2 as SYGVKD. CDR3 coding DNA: TGTGCCATTGCCGGACTAGCGGGGGGCCATTTCCCCACAGATACGCAGTATTTT. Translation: CAIAGLAGGHFPTDTQYF.

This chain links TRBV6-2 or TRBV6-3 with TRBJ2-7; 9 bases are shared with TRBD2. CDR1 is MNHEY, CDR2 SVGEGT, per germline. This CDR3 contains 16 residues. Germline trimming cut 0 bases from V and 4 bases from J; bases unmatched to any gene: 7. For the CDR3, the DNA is TGTGCCAGCAGTTACTCGAGCGGACTAGCGACGTACGAGCAGTACTTC. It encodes CASSYSSGLATYEQYF.